This T cell receptor (beta chain) is from a study of cytomegalovirus exposure and HLA in healthy donors. Assay used: immunoSEQ multiplex PCR; TCRdb lists only in-frame clones, some missing. This table has 50,000 to 70,000 clones, roughly 94% appearing once. The CDR3 consists of 14 residues. The V end lost 1 base, the J end lost 2 bases, and 8 bases lay between the germline ends. Germline V lookup: CDR1 MDHEN, CDR2 SYDVKM. The receptor was isolated from a woman between 18 and 30 years old in good health and CMV-seropositive. Sequencing was carried out using PBMCs. The chain is built from TRBV28 and TRBJ2-5; TRBD2 might be the D (5 bases). As DNA, the CDR3 is TGTGCCAGCAGTTTATCGGCGGGTCAAGAGACCCAGTACTTC. Translating it yields CASSLSAGQETQYF.